These 16 T cell receptor beta chains came from one sample sequenced in a study of T-cell reconstitution after alpha-beta-depleted transplantation in children. TCRbeta library construction was performed incorporating unique molecular identifiers. TCRdb reprocessed the PCR reads via MiXCR and lists one record per CDR3 protein. The top ten hold about 5% of the sample, which has a few hundred thousand distinct CDR3 sequences, roughly a quarter seen once. Sequencing used PBMCs, mostly from graft donor cells, obtained 360 days after TCRalphabeta/CD19-depleted stem cell transplant. These receptor sequences come from a female patient younger than 10 who had a stem cell transplant for congenital amegakaryocytic thrombocytopenia, so the T cells may come from the graft donor.

The chain's CDR3 is CASSEEGFYEQYF. DNA of the CDR3: TGTGCCAGCAGTGAAGAGGGGTTCTACGAGCAGTACTTC. The chain recombines TRBV2 with TRBJ2-7; D might be TRBD1 (5 bases). Looked up from germline, CDR1 is SNHLY and CDR2 is FYNNEI. This CDR3 region has 13 residues. Trimming cost V 1 base and J 3 bases, with 7 bases left between them.

This clonotype came up a few times. This chain links TRBV11-2 with TRBJ2-4; 11 bases fit TRBD1. V shed 4 bases and J 6 bases; nucleotides not matched to a gene: 2. Germline assignment: CDR1 SGHAT and CDR2 FQNNGV. The CDR3 runs to 14 residues. CDR3 bases: TGTGCCAGCAGCTACGGGACAGGGGGAAACATTCAGTACTTC. Protein product: CASSYGTGGNIQYF.

This clonotype was picked up a small number of times. J is TRBJ2-3 and V is TRBV20-1; possibly TRBD1 for D (6 bases). The CDR3 consists of 14 residues. The germline V gene has CDR1 DFQATT and CDR2 SNEGSKA (reference sequence). V was cut by 5 bases and J by 6 bases, with 18 bases left in between. The CDR3 DNA reads TGCAGTGCTGTCCCGGGACAAACGACCGATACGCAGTATTTT. Translated: CSAVPGQTTDTQYF.

This rearrangement joins TRBV11-2 to TRBJ2-7, with a tentative D call TRBD2 (5 bases). This CDR3 spans 13 amino acids. Trimming left V 1 base short and J 7 bases short, with 11 bases between. Germline V gene sequence: CDR1 SGHAT, CDR2 FQNNGV. CDR3: CASSLGLDFEQYF. Here the CDR3 DNA reads TGTGCCAGCAGCTTAGGTCTGGACTTTGAGCAGTACTTC. The variable domain in full, with the rest retrieved from reference TRBV11-2 and TRBJ2-7, is EAGVAQSPRYKIIEKRQSVAFWCNPISGHATLYWYQQILGQGPKLLIQFQNNGVVDDSQLPKDRFSAERLKGVDSTLKIQPAKLEDSAVYLCASSLGLDFEQYFGPGTRLTVT.

This chain links TRBV2 with TRBJ2-5; D call uncertain. Germline V gene lookup returns CDR1 SNHLY and CDR2 FYNNEI. The CDR3 has 11 amino acids. V lost 7 bases and J lost 8, with 11 bases in between. The CDR3 DNA follows: TGTGCCAGCAAATGGGATTTCACCCAGTACTTC. It encodes CASKWDFTQYF.

In its sample, this clonotype was seen many times. The chain joins TRBV29-1 to TRBJ2-7; D is unresolved. The CDR3 runs 11 residues. Germline CDR1 and CDR2: SQVTM and ANQGSEA. The V end lost 4 bases, the J end lost 2 bases, and 6 bases lay between the germline ends. CDR3: CSVGWAYEQYF. CDR3 DNA sequence: TGCAGCGTTGGCTGGGCCTACGAGCAGTACTTC.

This chain links TRBV28 with TRBJ2-3, with D possibly TRBD2 on 7 matching bases. There are 15 residues in the CDR3. With 4 bases removed from V and 4 bases from J, the gap between germline ends came to 15 bases. Looked up from germline, CDR1 is MDHEN and CDR2 is SYDVKM. The CDR3 protein is CASSSWGGGADTQYF. CDR3 coding DNA: TGTGCCAGCAGTTCTTGGGGCGGGGGCGCAGATACGCAGTATTTT.

The chain couples TRBV6-5 to TRBJ2-6, with TRBD1 matching 7 bases. The V and J ends lost 4 bases and 0 bases, in that order; junction bases with no gene match: 3. CDR3 length equals 16 residues. The germline gives CDR1 MNHEY, CDR2 SVGAGI. CDR3 nucleotides: TGTGCCAGCAGTTGGGACAGACCCTCTGGGGCCAACGTCCTGACTTTC. It codes for CASSWDRPSGANVLTF.

The J gene is TRBJ1-4, the V gene TRBV7-6, with 12 bases lining up with TRBD1. V shed 6 bases, J shed 8 bases, and the junction held 22 bases outside the gene matches. Germline CDR1 and CDR2: SGHVS and FNYEAQ. CDR3 length: 20 amino acids. The CDR3 DNA is TGTGCCAGCAGTACCGGGACAGGGGGCGCGCAGCTGAGGGCGTGGGAAAAACTGTTTTTT. Protein product: CASSTGTGGAQLRAWEKLFF.

The V call is TRBV12-3 or TRBV12-4, the J call TRBJ1-1; D possibly corresponds to TRBD1 (6 bases). This CDR3 has 13 residues. V was cut by 3 bases and J by 10 bases, with 15 bases left in between. The DNA of the CDR3 is TGTGCCAGCAGTTTGGGGGCGGGAATGGGAGCTTTCTTT. It codes for CASSLGAGMGAFF.

This chain links TRBV6-2 or TRBV6-3 with TRBJ2-7; D remains ambiguous. This CDR3 contains 12 residues. The V gene's germline CDR1 is MNHEY and CDR2 SVGEGT. V was shortened by 11 bases and J by 1 base, with 12 bases between the two germline ends. The CDR3: CASAERSYEQYF. The CDR3, as DNA: TGTGCCTCTGCTGAGAGGTCCTACGAGCAGTACTTC.

This clonotype was seen only a few times. This chain uses TRBV7-2 with TRBJ1-1; no reliable D call. V was trimmed by 4 bases and J by 6 bases, leaving 18 bases between them. Germline CDR1 and CDR2: SGHTA and FQGNSA. CDR3 length: 15 residues. As DNA, the CDR3 is TGTGCCAGCAGCTCTCTATCCTTTGGTGGCCCTGAAGCTTTCTTT. Translated, it gives CASSSLSFGGPEAFF.

There are a few counts of this clonotype. V usage is TRBV12-3 or TRBV12-4 and J usage is TRBJ1-3; D gene ambiguous. V was pared by 3 bases and J by 0 bases, with 9 bases between. This CDR3 has 15 residues. The CDR3 loop reads CASSFFPNSGNTIYF. CDR3 DNA: TGTGCCAGCAGTTTTTTTCCCAACTCTGGAAACACCATATATTTT.

This clonotype was picked up a small number of times. The CDR3 coding sequence is TGTGCCAGCAGCCCCTTCTGGCAGGGGATCGAAGAGACCCAGTACTTC. This encodes CASSPFWQGIEETQYF. This sequence joins TRBV11-2 and TRBJ2-5, with D maybe TRBD1 (6 bases). Per germline, CDR1 SGHAT and CDR2 FQNNGV. The CDR3 length is 16 residues. Trimming removed 5 bases from V and 3 bases from J, with 19 bases in between. Filled out from reference TRBV11-2 and TRBJ2-5, the complete variable domain reads EAGVAQSPRYKIIEKRQSVAFWCNPISGHATLYWYQQILGQGPKLLIQFQNNGVVDDSQLPKDRFSAERLKGVDSTLKIQPAKLEDSAVYLCASSPFWQGIEETQYFGPGTRLLVL.

This clonotype was seen many times. V gene TRBV12-3 or TRBV12-4 combines with J gene TRBJ1-2; D might be TRBD1 (6 bases). V was pared by 6 bases and J by 4 bases, with 12 bases between. The CDR3 runs 13 residues. CDR3 bases: TGTGCCAGCAGCCAAGGGGGTAGCTATGGCTACACCTTC. Its translation: CASSQGGSYGYTF.

The chain combines TRBV29-1 with TRBJ1-5, with D perhaps matching TRBD1 (6 bases). Trimming pared 5 bases from V and 2 bases from J, leaving 7 bases between. From germline, CDR1 is SQVTM and CDR2 ANQGSEA. CDR3 length: 12 residues. CDR3 protein: CSVQGRNQPQHF. CDR3 DNA sequence: TGCAGCGTTCAGGGGCGCAATCAGCCCCAGCATTTT.